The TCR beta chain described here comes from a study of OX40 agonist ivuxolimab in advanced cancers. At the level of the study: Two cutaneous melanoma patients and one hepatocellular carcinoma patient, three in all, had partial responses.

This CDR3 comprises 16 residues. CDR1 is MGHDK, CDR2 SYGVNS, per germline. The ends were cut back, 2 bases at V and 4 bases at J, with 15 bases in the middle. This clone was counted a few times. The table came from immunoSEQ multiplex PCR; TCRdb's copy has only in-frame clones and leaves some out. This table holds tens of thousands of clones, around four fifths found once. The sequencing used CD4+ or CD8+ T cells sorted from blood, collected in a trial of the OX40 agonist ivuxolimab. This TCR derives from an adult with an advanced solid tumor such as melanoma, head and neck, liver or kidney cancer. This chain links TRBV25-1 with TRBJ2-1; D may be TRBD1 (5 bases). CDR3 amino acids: CASSEDRAYSYNEQFF. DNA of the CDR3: TGTGCCAGCAGTGAAGACAGAGCTTACTCTTACAATGAGCAGTTCTTC.